A selection of T cell receptor beta chains follows, all from one sample in a study of blood T cell repertoires in COVID-19. The method was immunoSEQ multiplex PCR; TCRdb's version includes in-frame clones alone and lacks a portion of them. The table records 98,000 or so clones, about four fifths of them present only once. The material sequenced was peripheral blood. Receptors were obtained from a woman older than 75 with active or convalescent COVID-19. CDR3s include the opening cysteine and the closing phenylalanine or tryptophan. The D gene is left open where the match is weak. Rows give clone size only sometimes, using once, few, many, or a class for an expanded clone.

clone size	V gene	J gene	D gene	CDR3 protein	CDR3 DNA
-	TRBV5-1	TRBJ2-5	-	CASSGRGETQYF	TGCGCCAGCTCAGGGCGAGGAGAGACCCAGTACTTC
-	TRBV2	TRBJ2-3	TRBD2	CASSELGLAGADTQYF	TGTGCCAGCAGTGAATTAGGACTAGCGGGAGCGGATACGCAGTATTTT
-	TRBV28	TRBJ1-2	-	CASSFNRDYGYTF	TGTGCCAGCAGTTTTAACAGGGATTATGGCTACACCTTC
-	TRBV19	TRBJ1-1	-	CASSIVFADRRRTEAFF	TGTGCCAGTAGTATAGTATTTGCGGACAGACGAAGGACTGAAGCTTTCTTT
-	TRBV5-1	TRBJ1-4	TRBD1	CASSLGDRGMRTNEKLFF	TGCGCCAGCAGCTTGGGGGACAGGGGTATGCGGACTAATGAAAAACTGTTTTTT
-	TRBV4-3	TRBJ2-7	-	CASSSRLDYEQYF	TGCGCCAGCAGCTCGCGACTGGACTACGAGCAGTACTTC
-	TRBV6-1	TRBJ2-3	-	CASSAWTVGGPDTQYF	TGTGCCAGCAGTGCCTGGACTGTCGGGGGGCCAGATACGCAGTATTTT
once	TRBV6-5	TRBJ1-2	TRBD1	CASSYRDRGNYGYTF	TGTGCCAGCAGTTACCGGGACAGGGGTAACTATGGCTACACCTTC
-	TRBV18	TRBJ1-2	-	CASSPSRPDFYTF	TGTGCCAGCTCACCATCCAGGCCGGATTTCTACACCTTC
-	TRBV4-1	TRBJ1-1	-	CASSQGNRGMNTEAFF	TGCGCCAGCAGCCAAGGTAATCGGGGGATGAACACTGAAGCTTTCTTT
-	TRBV28	TRBJ1-1	-	CASSWRSSSSGNTEAFF	TGTGCCAGCAGTTGGCGAAGTTCATCCTCAGGGAACACTGAAGCTTTCTTT
-	TRBV7-8	TRBJ2-1	-	CASSLKRSGIAFYNEQFF	TGTGCCAGCAGCTTAAAAAGATCGGGTATAGCTTTCTACAATGAGCAGTTCTTC
-	TRBV7-7	TRBJ2-3	TRBD1	CASSPATGEDTQYF	TGTGCTAGCAGTCCAGCGACAGGGGAAGATACGCAGTATTTT
-	TRBV5-6	TRBJ2-5	TRBD1	CASSPWDRIYQETQYF	TGTGCCAGCAGCCCATGGGACAGAATATACCAAGAGACCCAGTACTTC
-	TRBV6-2/TRBV6-3	TRBJ1-1	-	CASSYNSKRREGAGTEAFF	TGTGCCAGCAGTTACAATTCAAAGAGGAGGGAGGGAGCGGGCACTGAAGCTTTCTTT
few	TRBV5-1	TRBJ2-7	-	CASSPGGGKDEQYF	TGCGCCAGCAGCCCGGGCGGAGGGAAAGACGAGCAGTACTTC
few	TRBV28	TRBJ1-3	-	CASTSEQSISGNTIYF	TGTGCCAGCACCTCGGAGCAGTCTATCTCTGGAAACACCATATATTTT
-	TRBV10-1	TRBJ2-1	TRBD2	CASSETSGSSDEQFF	TGCGCCAGCAGCGAGACTAGCGGGAGTTCCGATGAGCAGTTCTTC
-	TRBV28	TRBJ1-1	-	CASTVMNTEAFF	TGTGCCAGCACGGTCATGAACACTGAAGCTTTCTTT
-	TRBV7-7	TRBJ2-1	TRBD2	CASSSGRMSEQFF	TGTGCTAGCTCTAGCGGGAGGATGAGTGAGCAGTTCTTC
-	TRBV27	TRBJ1-1	-	CASYTGLENTEAFF	TGTGCCAGTTACACAGGGTTGGAGAACACTGAAGCTTTCTTT
once	TRBV25-1	TRBJ1-1	-	CASSEFGVVAFF	TGTGCCAGCAGTGAATTCGGAGTGGTCGCTTTCTTT
-	TRBV19	TRBJ1-5	-	CASSIEGGNFQPQHF	TGTGCCAGTAGTATAGAGGGGGGGAATTTTCAGCCCCAGCATTTT
-	TRBV2	TRBJ2-1	-	CASGQEGDNEQFF	TGTGCCAGCGGACAGGAGGGGGACAATGAGCAGTTCTTC
-	TRBV9	TRBJ1-2	TRBD1	CASSLTGDLIGANYGYTF	TGTGCCAGCAGCCTGACAGGGGACCTGATTGGGGCAAACTATGGCTACACCTTC